A selection of T cell receptor beta chains follows, all from one sample in a study of blood T cell repertoires in COVID-19. Here immunoSEQ multiplex PCR was the method, and the copy in TCRdb shows in-frame clones only, minus some. Here the sample spans tens of thousands of clones, 90% to 95% being singletons. Sequencing was performed on peripheral blood. These receptors were obtained from a human donor with active COVID-19. The donor label of this sample is uncertain. Both conserved end residues are part of each CDR3. The D gene is left open where the match is weak. Rows give clone size only sometimes, using once, few, many, or a class for an expanded clone.

D,size,V,J,DNA,CDR3
.,.,TRBV10-3,TRBJ1-1,TGTGCCATCAGTGAGTGGGGGGTGGGTGGCACTGAAGCTTTCTTT,CAISEWGVGGTEAFF
TRBD1,.,TRBV6-5,TRBJ1-5,TGTGCCAGCAGAACAGGGGGGCAGCCCCAGCATTTT,CASRTGGQPQHF
TRBD2,.,TRBV10-3,TRBJ2-3,TGTGCCATCAGTCCCACCCTAGCGGGAGTTGGAGATACGCAGTATTTT,CAISPTLAGVGDTQYF
TRBD1,.,TRBV12-3/TRBV12-4,TRBJ2-7,TGTGCCAGCAGCATACAGGGGCGAGGCGAGCAGTACTTC,CASSIQGRGEQYF
.,.,TRBV28,TRBJ2-1,TGTGCCAGCAGTTCCACTCAGGGCCCAAACTACAATGAGCAGTTCTTC,CASSSTQGPNYNEQFF
.,.,TRBV5-1,TRBJ2-7,TGCGCCAGCAGCTTCACAGGAACCTACGAGCAGTACTTC,CASSFTGTYEQYF
TRBD1,.,TRBV14,TRBJ1-2,TGTGCCAGCAGCCAATACCTACCGGGACAGGGGGTAAATGGCTACACCTTC,CASSQYLPGQGVNGYTF
.,.,TRBV7-9,TRBJ2-1,TGTGCCAGCAGCCCTACTTGGAATGAGCAGTTCTTC,CASSPTWNEQFF
.,.,TRBV20-1,TRBJ2-7,TGCAGTGCTAGTGACGAAAGGGGAAACGGCTACGAGCAGTACTTC,CSASDERGNGYEQYF
TRBD1,.,TRBV7-2,TRBJ1-5,TGTGCCAGCAGCCGGGGACAGGTGGGCAATCAGCCCCAGCATTTT,CASSRGQVGNQPQHF
.,once,TRBV5-1,TRBJ2-2,TGCGCCAGCAGCCGCGACGCCCGATTCTCGACTGGCACCGGGGAGCTGTTTTTT,CASSRDARFSTGTGELFF
TRBD1,.,TRBV27,TRBJ2-1,TGTGCCAGCAAGTTCTGGGACAGTAACAATGAGCAGTTCTTC,CASKFWDSNNEQFF
TRBD1,once,TRBV7-9,TRBJ2-7,TGTGCCAGCAGCTTAGAAAGGCAGGGGGCGAATGAGCAGTACTTC,CASSLERQGANEQYF
TRBD2,.,TRBV6-6,TRBJ2-7,TGTGCCAGCAGTTACTCGGGCGGGGGAAGCTACGAGCAGTACTTC,CASSYSGGGSYEQYF
.,.,TRBV11-2,TRBJ1-1,TGTGCCAGCAGCCGTTCTCCCCGGGTCGCCTCTGAAGCTTTCTTT,CASSRSPRVASEAFF
.,.,TRBV6-2/TRBV6-3,TRBJ1-5,TGTGCCAGCAGTCTCCGAGAGCAGCCCCAGCATTTT,CASSLREQPQHF